This TCR beta chain was captured by sequencing in a study of shared clonotypes between healthy human individuals. Only in-frame clones appear in the TCRdb table, and some are missing; sequencing was by immunoSEQ multiplex PCR. Among about 690,000 clones, 90% were seen once, and the ten largest hold 30% to 35%. The CDR3 has 16 amino acids. CDR1 SEHNR and CDR2 FQNEAQ come from the germline V gene (reference sequence). Trimming cost V 4 bases and J 5 bases; bases outside gene matches: 8. The V and J genes are TRBV7-9 and TRBJ2-1, with 10 bases matching TRBD2. This TCR was recovered from a young man in good health. Some clones in this sample may be carry-over from other donors' samples. Input material: memory CD8+ T cells from PBMCs. Stated subset: CD45RO+ cells pooled with CCR7-negative TemRA cells. The CDR3 sequence is CASSSDTSGNHNEQFF. In DNA, the CDR3 is TGTGCCAGCAGCTCAGATACTAGCGGGAATCACAATGAGCAGTTCTTC.